The clone carrying this T cell receptor (beta chain) was found once. The method was immunoSEQ multiplex PCR; TCRdb's version includes in-frame clones alone and lacks a portion of them. Seen here are 100,000 to 130,000 clones, approximately 88% observed once, and the top ten hold 2% to 3%. This record belongs to a study of blood T cell repertoires in COVID-19. V dropped 6 bases and J dropped 2; count of bases not matched to a gene: 10. CDR1 is SGHRS and CDR2 is YFSETQ in the germline V gene. The CDR3 contains 16 residues. This receptor was obtained from a human donor in a cohort sampled during active COVID-19. The chain carries TRBV5-1 and TRBJ2-2; 7 bases align to TRBD2. Specimen: peripheral blood. In DNA, the CDR3 is TGCGCCAGCACCCCAATAGCGGGTCCTAACACCGGGGAGCTGTTTTTT. Translation: CASTPIAGPNTGELFF.